This T cell receptor (beta chain) emerged from a study of breast tumors, draining lymph nodes, adjacent tissues. TCRdb redid the calling of the multiplex PCR reads with MiXCR, one entry per CDR3 protein. The data hold about 230,000 distinct CDR3 sequences, with approximately 29% observed a single time. The study, taken as a whole, reports: The data were judged consistent with most tumor T cells coming from lymph node and expanding in tumor. Tumor TCR diversity was below lymph nodes but above nontumor tissue. That most tumor T cells come from lymph nodes remained unproven.

Axillary draining lymph nodes of breast cancer patients supplied the node samples. Germline-derived CDR1 and CDR2 are DFQATT and SNEGSKA (reference sequence). The CDR3 contains 18 residues. V shed 4 bases and J 4 bases; nucleotides not matched to a gene: 19. On this clonotype itself: As yet, its antigen is unknown.

The source is a female donor with breast cancer. Some clones in this sample may be carry-over from other donors' samples. The chain employs TRBV20-1 and TRBJ2-1, with TRBD2 matching over 7 bases. The specimen sequenced was axillary lymph node tissue. The CDR3 DNA is TGCAGTGCTACCCCAATGGGAGGGGCACCGGTGGAATACAATGAGCAGTTCTTC. This translates into CSATPMGGAPVEYNEQFF.